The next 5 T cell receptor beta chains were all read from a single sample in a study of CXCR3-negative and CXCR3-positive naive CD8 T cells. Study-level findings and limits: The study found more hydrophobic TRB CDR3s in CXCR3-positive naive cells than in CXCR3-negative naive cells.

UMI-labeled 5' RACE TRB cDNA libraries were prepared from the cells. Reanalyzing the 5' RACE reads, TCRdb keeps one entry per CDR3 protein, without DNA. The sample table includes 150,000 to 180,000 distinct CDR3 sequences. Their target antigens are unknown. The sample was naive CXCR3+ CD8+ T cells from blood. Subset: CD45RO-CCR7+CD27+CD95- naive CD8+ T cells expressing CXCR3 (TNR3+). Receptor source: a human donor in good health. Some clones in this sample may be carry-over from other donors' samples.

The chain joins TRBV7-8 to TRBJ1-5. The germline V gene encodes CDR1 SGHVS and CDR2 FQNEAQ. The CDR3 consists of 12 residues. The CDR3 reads CASSLNHQPQHF.

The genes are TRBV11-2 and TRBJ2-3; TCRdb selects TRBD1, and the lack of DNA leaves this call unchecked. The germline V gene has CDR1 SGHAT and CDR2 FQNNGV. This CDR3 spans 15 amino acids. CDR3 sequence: CASSLGARGTDTQYF. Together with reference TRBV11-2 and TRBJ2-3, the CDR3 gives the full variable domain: EAGVAQSPRYKIIEKRQSVAFWCNPISGHATLYWYQQILGQGPKLLIQFQNNGVVDDSQLPKDRFSAERLKGVDSTLKIQPAKLEDSAVYLCASSLGARGTDTQYFGPGTRLTVL.

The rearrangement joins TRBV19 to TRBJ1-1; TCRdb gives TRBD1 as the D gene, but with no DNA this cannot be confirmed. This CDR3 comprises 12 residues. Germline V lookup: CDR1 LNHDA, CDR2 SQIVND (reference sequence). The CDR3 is CASTDRGIEAFF.

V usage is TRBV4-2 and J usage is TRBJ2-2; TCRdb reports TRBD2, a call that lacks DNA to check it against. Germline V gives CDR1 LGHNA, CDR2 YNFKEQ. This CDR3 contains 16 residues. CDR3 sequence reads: CASSSPGLTIFGELFF.

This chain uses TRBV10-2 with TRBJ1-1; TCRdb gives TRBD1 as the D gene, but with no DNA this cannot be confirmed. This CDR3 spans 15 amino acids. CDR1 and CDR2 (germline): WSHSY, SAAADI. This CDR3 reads CASSEFGGMNTETFF.